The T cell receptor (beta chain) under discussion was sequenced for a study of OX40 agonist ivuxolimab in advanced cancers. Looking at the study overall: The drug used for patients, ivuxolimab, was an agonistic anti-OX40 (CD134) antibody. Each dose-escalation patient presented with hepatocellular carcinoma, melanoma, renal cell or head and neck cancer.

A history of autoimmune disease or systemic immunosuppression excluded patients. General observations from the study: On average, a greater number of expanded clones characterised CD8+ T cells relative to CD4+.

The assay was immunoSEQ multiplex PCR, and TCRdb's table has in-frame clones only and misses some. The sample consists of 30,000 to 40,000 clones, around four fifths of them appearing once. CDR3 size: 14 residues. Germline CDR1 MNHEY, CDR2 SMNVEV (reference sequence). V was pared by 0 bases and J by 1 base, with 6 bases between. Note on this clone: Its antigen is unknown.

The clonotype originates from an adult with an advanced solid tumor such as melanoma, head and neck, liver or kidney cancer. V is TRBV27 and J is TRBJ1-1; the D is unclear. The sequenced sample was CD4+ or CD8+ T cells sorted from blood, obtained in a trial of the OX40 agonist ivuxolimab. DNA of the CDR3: TGTGCCAGCAGTTTATCCGATCCGAACACTGAAGCTTTCTTT. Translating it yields CASSLSDPNTEAFF.